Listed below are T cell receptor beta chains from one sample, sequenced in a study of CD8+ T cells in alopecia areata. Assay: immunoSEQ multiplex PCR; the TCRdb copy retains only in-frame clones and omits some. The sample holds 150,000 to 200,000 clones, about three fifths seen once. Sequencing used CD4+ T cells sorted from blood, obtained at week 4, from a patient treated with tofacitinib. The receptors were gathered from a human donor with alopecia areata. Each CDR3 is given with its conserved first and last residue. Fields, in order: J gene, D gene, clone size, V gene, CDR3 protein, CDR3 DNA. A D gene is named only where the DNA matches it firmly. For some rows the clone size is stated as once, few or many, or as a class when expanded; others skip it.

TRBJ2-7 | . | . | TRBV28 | CASSSRAPGQLGTYEQYF | TGTGCCAGCAGTTCCCGGGCACCCGGTCAGTTAGGGACCTACGAGCAGTACTTC
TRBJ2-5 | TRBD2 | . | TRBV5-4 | CASSELAGGLQETQYF | TGTGCCAGCAGTGAACTAGCGGGGGGGCTCCAAGAGACCCAGTACTTC
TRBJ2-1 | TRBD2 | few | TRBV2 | CASRRDGGYYNEQFF | TGTGCCAGCAGGAGGGACGGGGGGTACTACAATGAGCAGTTCTTC
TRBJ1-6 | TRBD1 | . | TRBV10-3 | CAIQQGDSPLHF | TGTGCCATCCAACAGGGGGATTCACCCCTCCACTTT
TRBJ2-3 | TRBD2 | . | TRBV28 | CASSFAGTSFTDTQYF | TGTGCCAGCAGTTTTGCCGGGACTAGCTTCACAGATACGCAGTATTTT
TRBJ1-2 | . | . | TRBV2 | CASSVQENSYGYTF | TGTGCCAGCAGTGTCCAGGAAAACAGCTATGGCTACACCTTC
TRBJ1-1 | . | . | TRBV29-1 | CSVGSAFF | TGCAGCGTGGGTAGTGCTTTCTTT
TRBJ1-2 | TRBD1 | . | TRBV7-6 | CASSATGVVHGYTF | TGTGCCAGCAGCGCGACAGGGGTGGTTCATGGCTACACCTTC
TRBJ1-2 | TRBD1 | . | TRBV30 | CACKHGQGNGYTF | TGTGCCTGCAAACATGGACAGGGTAATGGCTACACCTTC
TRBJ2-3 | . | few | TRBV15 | CATSRDGRNEDTQYF | TGTGCCACCAGCAGAGATGGGCGTAATGAAGATACGCAGTATTTT
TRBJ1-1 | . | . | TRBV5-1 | CASTFQERLNTEAFF | TGCGCCAGTACCTTCCAAGAGCGGCTGAACACTGAAGCTTTCTTT
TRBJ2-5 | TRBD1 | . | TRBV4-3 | CASSQGTGELETQYF | TGCGCCAGCAGCCAAGGAACAGGGGAATTGGAGACCCAGTACTTC
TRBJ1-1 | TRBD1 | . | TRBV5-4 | CASSSGTGGTEAFF | TGTGCCAGCAGCTCCGGGACAGGGGGGACTGAAGCTTTCTTT
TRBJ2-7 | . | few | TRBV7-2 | CASSLRGRQGSEQYF | TGTGCCAGCAGCTTACGCGGACGGCAGGGGAGCGAGCAGTACTTC
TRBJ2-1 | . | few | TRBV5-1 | CASSTDRAYNEQFF | TGCGCCAGCAGCACCGACAGAGCCTACAATGAGCAGTTCTTC
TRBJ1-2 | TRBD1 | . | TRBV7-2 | CASSPETGVRYGYTF | TGTGCCAGCAGCCCCGAGACAGGGGTGCGCTATGGCTACACCTTC
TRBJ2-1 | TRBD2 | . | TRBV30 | CAWARTSGTYNEQFF | TGTGCCTGGGCGAGGACTAGCGGTACCTACAATGAGCAGTTCTTC
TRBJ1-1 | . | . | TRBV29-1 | CSVGPGRNTEAFF | TGCAGCGTGGGGCCGGGGAGAAACACTGAAGCTTTCTTT
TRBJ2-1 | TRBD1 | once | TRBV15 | CATSRDKRTGDNEQFF | TGTGCCACCAGCAGAGATAAGCGGACAGGGGACAATGAGCAGTTCTTC
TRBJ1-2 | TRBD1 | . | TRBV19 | CASRPGQGAGVTF | TGTGCCAGTAGACCGGGACAGGGGGCCGGAGTCACCTTC
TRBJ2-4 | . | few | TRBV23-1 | CASSQSSILAKNIQYF | TGCGCCAGCAGTCAATCATCGATCCTAGCCAAAAACATTCAGTACTTC
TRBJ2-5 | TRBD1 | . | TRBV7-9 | CASSFGQGRQETQYF | TGTGCCAGCAGCTTCGGACAGGGACGACAAGAGACCCAGTACTTC
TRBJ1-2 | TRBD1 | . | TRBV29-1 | CSVLTGNYGYTF | TGCAGCGTTCTGACAGGGAACTATGGCTACACCTTC
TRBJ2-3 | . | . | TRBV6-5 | CASIEPGGRTDTQYF | TGTGCCAGCATCGAACCCGGGGGGCGGACAGATACGCAGTATTTT
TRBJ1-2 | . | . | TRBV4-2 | CASSSKQQDSGYTF | TGTGCCAGCAGCTCCAAACAACAGGATAGTGGCTACACCTTC
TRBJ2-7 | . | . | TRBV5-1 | CASSSDGPSYEQYF | TGCGCCAGCAGCTCGGACGGACCCTCCTACGAGCAGTACTTC
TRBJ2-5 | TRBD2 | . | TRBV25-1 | CASRTSGETQYF | TGTGCCAGCAGGACTAGCGGAGAGACCCAGTACTTC
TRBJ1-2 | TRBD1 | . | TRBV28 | CASSLGQSYGYTF | TGTGCCAGCAGTCTGGGACAGTCGTATGGCTACACCTTC
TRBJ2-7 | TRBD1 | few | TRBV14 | CASSQHQGQGTLGEQYF | TGTGCCAGCAGCCAACATCAGGGACAGGGGACCTTAGGCGAGCAGTACTTC
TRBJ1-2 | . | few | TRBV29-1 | CSVDNGYTF | TGCAGCGTTGATAATGGCTACACCTTC
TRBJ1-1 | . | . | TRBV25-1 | CASSEFGTDARAFF | TGTGCCAGCAGTGAGTTCGGGACGGACGCTAGAGCTTTCTTT
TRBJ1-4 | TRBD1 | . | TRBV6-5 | CASSYSTGKNEKLFF | TGTGCCAGCAGTTACTCGACAGGGAAGAATGAAAAACTGTTTTTT
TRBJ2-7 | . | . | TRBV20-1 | CSARRLDEQYF | TGCAGTGCTAGGCGGCTGGACGAGCAGTACTTC
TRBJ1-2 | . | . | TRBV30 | CAWKVQVGPGGYTF | TGTGCCTGGAAGGTCCAGGTTGGCCCAGGTGGCTACACCTTC
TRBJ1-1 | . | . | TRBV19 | CASTPIRGRITEAFF | TGTGCCAGTACCCCAATACGGGGGCGCATAACTGAAGCTTTCTTT
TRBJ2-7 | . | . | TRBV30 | CAWKVKGGYEQYF | TGTGCCTGGAAAGTGAAGGGAGGCTACGAGCAGTACTTC
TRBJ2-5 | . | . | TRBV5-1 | CASSFGKEETQYF | TGCGCCAGCAGCTTTGGGAAGGAGGAGACCCAGTACTTC
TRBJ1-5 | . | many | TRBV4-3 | CASSHPGRGVSNQPQHF | TGCGCCAGCAGCCATCCCGGTCGGGGGGTTAGCAATCAGCCCCAGCATTTT
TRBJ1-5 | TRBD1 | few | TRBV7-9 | CASSPRTGRGHQPQHF | TGTGCCAGCAGCCCAAGGACAGGCCGGGGCCATCAGCCCCAGCATTTT
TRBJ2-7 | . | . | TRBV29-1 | CSVPSSARNEQYF | TGCAGCGTGCCCTCTTCGGCGCGTAACGAGCAGTACTTC
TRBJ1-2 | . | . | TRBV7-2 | CASSPRASTNYGYTF | TGTGCCAGCAGCCCTAGGGCCAGTACTAACTATGGCTACACCTTC
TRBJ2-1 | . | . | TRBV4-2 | CASSQAGAGEGEQFF | TGTGCCAGCAGCCAAGCTGGGGCAGGGGAGGGTGAGCAGTTCTTC
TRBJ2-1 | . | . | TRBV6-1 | CASRWYRDNEQFF | TGTGCCAGCAGATGGTACAGAGACAATGAGCAGTTCTTC
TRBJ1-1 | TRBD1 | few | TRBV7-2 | CASSLGTGTVTEAFF | TGTGCCAGCAGCTTAGGTACCGGGACAGTCACTGAAGCTTTCTTT
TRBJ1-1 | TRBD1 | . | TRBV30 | CAWSGDRVEAFF | TGTGCCTGGAGTGGCGACAGGGTTGAAGCTTTCTTT
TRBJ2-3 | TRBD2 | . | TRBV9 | CASSVGLAGVTDTQYF | TGTGCCAGCAGCGTAGGACTAGCGGGAGTCACAGATACGCAGTATTTT
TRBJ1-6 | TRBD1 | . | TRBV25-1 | CASRQQGARSPLHF | TGTGCCAGCAGACAACAGGGGGCCCGGTCACCCCTCCACTTT
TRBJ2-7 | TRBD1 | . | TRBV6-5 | CASSDRDYEQYF | TGTGCCAGCTCGGACAGGGACTACGAGCAGTACTTC
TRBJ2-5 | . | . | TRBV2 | CASREQETQYF | TGTGCCAGCAGGGAGCAAGAGACCCAGTACTTC
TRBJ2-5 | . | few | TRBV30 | CAWAGQETQYF | TGTGCCTGGGCAGGGCAAGAGACCCAGTACTTC
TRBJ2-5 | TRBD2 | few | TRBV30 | CAWSGGGAGGKTQYF | TGTGCCTGGAGTGGCGGGGGAGCGGGGGGAAAGACCCAGTACTTC
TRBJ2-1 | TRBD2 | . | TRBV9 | CASSASLAGGPGEQFF | TGTGCCAGCAGCGCCTCTCTAGCGGGGGGGCCGGGTGAGCAGTTCTTC
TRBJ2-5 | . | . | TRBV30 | CAWSAGSPRQETQYF | TGTGCCTGGAGTGCGGGGTCCCCGCGCCAAGAGACCCAGTACTTC
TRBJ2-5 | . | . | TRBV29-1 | CSVQGRQQETQYF | TGCAGCGTCCAAGGTCGGCAGCAAGAGACCCAGTACTTC
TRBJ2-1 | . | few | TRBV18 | CASSPIRGEQFF | TGTGCCAGCTCACCAATTAGGGGAGAGCAGTTCTTC
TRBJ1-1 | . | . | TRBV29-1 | CSVVSGTRATEAFF | TGCAGCGTTGTTTCGGGAACACGGGCAACTGAAGCTTTCTTT
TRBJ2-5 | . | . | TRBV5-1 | CANSPGPWWETQYF | TGCGCCAACAGTCCGGGACCCTGGTGGGAGACCCAGTACTTC